This T cell receptor (beta chain) was obtained from a study of early T cells in non-severe SARS-CoV-2 infection. Looking at the study overall: Unsorted whole blood bulk RNA was sequenced, with unpaired chains.

TCRdb itself ran the 5' RACE reads through MiXCR, one entry per CDR3 protein. There are roughly 23,000 distinct CDR3 sequences in the sample; approximately 5.4% occur only once, and around 13% lies in the top ten. The CDR3 is made up of 13 amino acids. CDR1 and CDR2 from the germline V gene are SEHNR and FQNEAQ (reference sequence). V lost 3 bases and J lost 6; bases outside the gene matches: 2. This clonotype appeared many times. The sequencing used whole blood, collected at baseline. V usage is TRBV7-9 and J usage is TRBJ2-3; 8 bases are shared with TRBD2. The sequence was obtained from an adult who was a healthcare worker with PCR-confirmed SARS-CoV-2 infection or an uninfected control (not recorded which). The CDR3 loop is CASSFGGADTQYF. The CDR3 DNA is TGTGCCAGCAGCTTCGGGGGGGCCGATACGCAGTATTTT.